This entry is about one T cell receptor beta chain. Trimming took off 11 bases at V and 6 bases at J, with 17 bases between the two ends. The CDR3 sequence is 14 residues long. Germline CDR1 is SEHNR and CDR2 is FQNEAQ (reference sequence). The data originate from a study of cytomegalovirus exposure and HLA in healthy donors. Primers for the PCR totalled 60 Vbeta and 13 Jbeta. The data were produced by immunoSEQ multiplex PCR, yet TCRdb's version contains in-frame clones alone and is incomplete. The sample consists of approximately 150,000 clones, 73% of them appearing once. The chain joins TRBV7-9 to TRBJ1-6; D gene ambiguous. The sample consisted of PBMCs. The sequence derives from a woman aged 18 to 35 in good health and CMV-seropositive. CDR3 residues: CAGSNGQANSPLHF. The CDR3 DNA is TGTGCCGGATCCAATGGGCAAGCTAATTCACCCCTCCACTTT.